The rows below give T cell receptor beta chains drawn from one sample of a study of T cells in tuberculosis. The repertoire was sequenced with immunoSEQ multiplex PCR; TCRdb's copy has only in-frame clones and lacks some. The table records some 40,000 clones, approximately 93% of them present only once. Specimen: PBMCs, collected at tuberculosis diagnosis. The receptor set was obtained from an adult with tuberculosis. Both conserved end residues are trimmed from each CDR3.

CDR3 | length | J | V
ASSVATTVNTEAF | 13 | TRBJ1-1 | TRBV9
ASSSSAGSEQF | 11 | TRBJ2-1 | TRBV7-3
ASNIHLTGADTQY | 13 | TRBJ2-3 | TRBV9
ASRKTGLGFNYGYT | 14 | TRBJ1-2 | TRBV27
ASSIQTNTEAF | 11 | TRBJ1-1 | TRBV6-5
ASSQDSARGAYNEQF | 15 | TRBJ2-1 | TRBV4-2
ASSVESGLRGDTQY | 14 | TRBJ2-3 | TRBV9
ASSRSGGNSGNTIY | 14 | TRBJ1-3 | TRBV7-2
AWIPKLAGVAGELF | 14 | TRBJ2-2 | TRBV30
ASSERVNGPQH | 11 | TRBJ1-5 | TRBV6-1
ASSEQEGQAYEQY | 13 | TRBJ2-7 | TRBV10-1
ASSLGTSGVSETQY | 14 | TRBJ2-5 | TRBV5-6
ASSEGTSGGELF | 12 | TRBJ2-2 | TRBV10-1
SGGTGQNGYT | 10 | TRBJ1-2 | TRBV29-1
ASSVDGTYEQY | 11 | TRBJ2-7 | TRBV9
ASRGTGIHEQY | 11 | TRBJ2-7 | TRBV5-1
ARHYRYYNEQF | 11 | TRBJ2-1 | TRBV27
ASTLPAGNYGYT | 12 | TRBJ1-2 | TRBV2
ASRGLAGSIQETQY | 14 | TRBJ2-5 | TRBV7-2
ASSIKLQGSYEQY | 13 | TRBJ2-7 | TRBV19
ASSLNGAPRYKNIQY | 15 | TRBJ2-4 | TRBV7-2
ASSQDPGQIGQPQH | 14 | TRBJ1-5 | TRBV4-3
ASSERRWQETYGYT | 14 | TRBJ1-2 | TRBV6-1
ASGLVSHGTGISGELF | 16 | TRBJ2-2 | TRBV12-5
ASSPGTENSPLH | 12 | TRBJ1-6 | TRBV18
ASSQGSGFWSMNTEAF | 16 | TRBJ1-1 | TRBV14
ASSQDPPGREYTEAF | 15 | TRBJ1-1 | TRBV4-3
ASSLGQGYSYEQY | 13 | TRBJ2-7 | TRBV5-1
ASRKRGGPYEQY | 12 | TRBJ2-7 | TRBV28
ASSLEGRTGEQY | 12 | TRBJ2-7 | TRBV7-2